This is a list of T cell receptor beta chains from one sample in a study of beta chain features in type 1 diabetes. TCRdb's copy holds only in-frame clones and misses some; the assay was immunoSEQ multiplex PCR. This sample has under 800,000 clones, with roughly 15% found just once. Sequenced: naive CD4+ T cells from blood. These receptors all come from a man in his late teens or twenties in good health. Each CDR3 is given with its conserved first and last residue. Clone size, where shown, is once, few, many, or a class for clones that have expanded.

cdr3_length	v_call	clone_size	j_call	cdr3_aa
12	TRBV10-3	few	TRBJ1-2	CATTDPPYGYTF
12	TRBV5-1	NA	TRBJ2-5	CASSLEEETQYF
16	TRBV7-3	NA	TRBJ2-3	CASSLTAPGSTDTQYF
14	TRBV7-6	few	TRBJ1-2	CATRSAALHGGYTF
16	TRBV15	NA	TRBJ1-2	CATSRATVGGLSGYTF
12	TRBV10-3	few	TRBJ1-1	CAIRSENTEAFF
13	TRBV18	NA	TRBJ2-7	CASSRDPGYEQYF
14	TRBV27	NA	TRBJ1-1	CASRSTGVGTEAFF
17	TRBV5-1	few	TRBJ1-5	CASSFTPRDGGGQPQHF
15	TRBV12-5	NA	TRBJ1-1	CASGLVVSGNTEAFF
18	TRBV11-2	NA	TRBJ2-2	CASSPTGWGWRWTGELFF
16	TRBV9	few	TRBJ2-1	CASSGRLAGGREEQFF
11	TRBV6-5	NA	TRBJ2-3	CASSRDRTQYF
18	TRBV5-4	few	TRBJ2-3	CASKNRGGRGPSTDTQYF
17	TRBV11-2	few	TRBJ1-5	CASSSSRGPKRHQPQHF
15	TRBV6-6	few	TRBJ2-7	CASSSTLQANYEQYF
11	TRBV30	NA	TRBJ1-1	CAWRRQGQAFF
14	TRBV18	few	TRBJ2-2	CASSLTQGIGELFF
15	TRBV6-5	NA	TRBJ1-6	CASTRDRGRDSPLHF
11	TRBV9	few	TRBJ2-3	CASSVGGPQYF
17	TRBV7-8	few	TRBJ1-2	CASSSTVGQGVVYGYTF
15	TRBV11-2	NA	TRBJ2-1	CASSATSGRYGEQFF
15	TRBV14	few	TRBJ2-4	CASSQGGLAKNIQYF
12	TRBV7-9	NA	TRBJ1-2	CASSLSDYGYTF
13	TRBV4-2	few	TRBJ2-3	CASSPGTPDTQYF
16	TRBV29-1	NA	TRBJ2-2	CSVGGPASGPTGELFF
15	TRBV7-2	NA	TRBJ2-1	CASRPTGGRHNEQFF
11	TRBV29-1	few	TRBJ2-7	CSARTVYEQYF
13	TRBV7-2	NA	TRBJ2-7	CAISGRGPYEQYF
17	TRBV5-1	NA	TRBJ2-3	CASSSARLAGGPDTQYF
14	TRBV5-4	NA	TRBJ2-1	CASSRGTFYNEQFF
16	TRBV18	few	TRBJ2-3	CASSEIPGTGLDTQYF
13	TRBV18	few	TRBJ1-1	CASSPGVNTEAFF
14	TRBV5-1	NA	TRBJ1-1	CASSFFDRITEAFF
16	TRBV5-5	NA	TRBJ2-7	CASSLEATAGAYEQYF
14	TRBV25-1	NA	TRBJ1-4	CASGGAVQREKLFF
15	TRBV9	few	TRBJ1-5	CASSVGGGGNQPQHF
13	TRBV6-6	NA	TRBJ2-5	CASPGQEQETQYF
14	TRBV29-1	NA	TRBJ2-3	CSVDRAGRADTQYF
14	TRBV6-5	few	TRBJ1-1	CASRYRLENTEAFF
15	TRBV9	few	TRBJ1-1	CASSARWGANTEAFF
16	TRBV7-2	NA	TRBJ1-3	CASSLAQGRTGNTIYF
19	TRBV14	few	TRBJ1-4	CASSQIYRGRGAVDEKLFF
15	TRBV27	few	TRBJ2-5	CASSLVGGGKETQYF
11	TRBV7-9	few	TRBJ2-5	CASGGQETQYF
13	TRBV6-6	NA	TRBJ1-2	CASSRDSVYGYTF
16	TRBV9	once	TRBJ2-7	CASSVAPGRSTYEQYF
13	TRBV30	NA	TRBJ1-2	CAWSLDRGVGYTF
16	TRBV7-2	NA	TRBJ2-4	CASSLDYREAKNIQYF
14	TRBV29-1	NA	TRBJ2-3	CSVDGGRATDTQYF
16	TRBV11-2	NA	TRBJ2-3	CASSSNLMASTDTQYF
15	TRBV2	NA	TRBJ2-1	CASSEGLAGGSEQFF
15	TRBV18	NA	TRBJ2-7	CASSQGDRASYEQYF
15	TRBV4-1	few	TRBJ1-1	CASSQETLRTAEAFF
15	TRBV4-3	few	TRBJ1-2	CASSQGVGANYGYTF